The entry below gives a single T cell receptor (beta chain) sequence along with its context. Its antigen is still unknown. This record comes from a study of cytomegalovirus exposure and HLA in healthy donors. Despite likely unrecorded immune exposures, the donors were nominally healthy at the time of sampling. CDR3 length: 16 residues. V lost 4 bases and J 8 bases, leaving 21 bases between the germline ends. CDR1 is SGHAT, CDR2 FQNNGV, per germline. Findings and caveats of the study: Confirmation in vitro established that three CMV-associated chains were specific for CMV antigens. A link between a missense DCLRE1C variant and TCR beta V- and J-gene trimming emerged from a later analysis.

Researchers ran the PCR with 60 Vbeta and 13 Jbeta primers. TCRdb's table, derived via immunoSEQ multiplex PCR, lists solely in-frame clones and lacks some. The sample lists around 150,000 clones, around 80% occurring once. V and J are TRBV11-2 and TRBJ2-1; possible D gene TRBD1, 6 bases. The source material was PBMCs. This TCR was recovered from a male donor in good health and CMV-seronegative. The CDR3 reads CASSSTTGLGDDEQFF. The CDR3 nucleotides are TGTGCCAGCAGCTCCACGACAGGTCTCGGAGACGATGAGCAGTTCTTC.